This T cell receptor (beta chain) was observed in a study of glioma-infiltrating T cells after dendritic cell vaccination. Study-wide points: Higher pretreatment TIL content predicted longer progression-free time and survival.

Sequenced by immunoSEQ multiplex PCR; TCRdb stores in-frame clones only, minus some. The sample has tens of thousands of clones; about four fifths are singletons. In regard to this clone: Its matching antigen is unknown.

Time point: after dendritic cell vaccination, including at tumor progression/relapse. Selection required adequate fresh-frozen tumor tissue plus more than two years' survival data. The sequencing here drew on blood, taken after dendritic cell vaccination. The TCR comes from a human donor with glioblastoma.

The CDR3 is CASSQERGGGTQYF. The DNA for the CDR3 is TGTGCCAGCAGCCAAGAGCGGGGGGGCGGGACCCAGTACTTC. The chain links TRBV4-2 to TRBJ2-5, with TRBD2 matching 9 bases. Germline trimming cut 0 bases from V and 7 bases from J; bases unmatched to any gene: 3. The germline CDR1 and CDR2 sequences are LGHNA and YNFKEQ. There are 14 residues in the CDR3.